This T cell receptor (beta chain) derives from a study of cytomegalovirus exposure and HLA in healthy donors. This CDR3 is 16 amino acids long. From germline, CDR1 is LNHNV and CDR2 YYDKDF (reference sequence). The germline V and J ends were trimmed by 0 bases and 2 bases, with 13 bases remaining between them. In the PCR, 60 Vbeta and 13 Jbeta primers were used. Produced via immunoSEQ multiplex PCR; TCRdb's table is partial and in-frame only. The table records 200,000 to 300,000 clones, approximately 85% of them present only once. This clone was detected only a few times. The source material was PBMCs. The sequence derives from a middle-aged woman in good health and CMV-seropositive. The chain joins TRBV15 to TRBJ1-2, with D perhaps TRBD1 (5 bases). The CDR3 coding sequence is TGTGCCACCAGCAGAGATTTACGCGCAGGGAACTATGGCTACACCTTC. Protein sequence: CATSRDLRAGNYGYTF. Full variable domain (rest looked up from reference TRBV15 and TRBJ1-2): DAMVIQNPRYQVTQFGKPVTLSCSQTLNHNVMYWYQQKSSQAPKLLFHYYDKDFNNEADTPDNFQSRRPNTSFCFLDIRSPGLGDTAMYLCATSRDLRAGNYGYTFGSGTRLTVV.